The clone carrying this TCR beta chain was picked up many times. No antigen is known for it. The data are from a study of regulatory T cells in long-lasting Graves disease. Broader study findings: The study found TRBV28, TRBJ1-2 and TRBJ2-5 favored in persistent disease.

Through Arm-PCR of CDR3 regions and iRepertoire HTBI primers, TCR beta libraries were built. TCRdb analysed the multiplex PCR reads with MiXCR anew, one entry per CDR3 protein. The sample lists about 470,000 distinct CDR3 sequences, around a fifth occurring once. Time point defined: persistent/refractory GD, antithyroid drugs over 5 years with positive TRAb. From RNA extracted from PBMCs, the TCR library was made. A volume of 8.5 to 10 milliliters of peripheral blood was collected in EDTA tubes. CDR3 size: 20 residues. Germline assignment: CDR1 MDHEN and CDR2 SYDVKM. Germline trimming cut 6 bases from V and 3 bases from J; bases unmatched to any gene: 26.

Here the sequenced sample was peripheral blood mononuclear cells (PBMCs), taken when the disease was refractory, from a patient treated with antithyroid drugs. The gene calls are TRBV28 and TRBJ2-7; 7 positions match TRBD1. The origin of this receptor is a female donor with Graves disease. The CDR3 is CASSKPRNGTAIRPYYEQYF. The DNA for the CDR3 is TGTGCCAGCAGCAAACCTCGAAATGGGACAGCGATCCGGCCCTACTACGAGCAGTACTTC.